A single sample is the source of the 26 T cell receptor beta chains below, sequenced in a study of blood T cells in healthy people across ages. Alongside a J-beta primer mix, a sample-barcoded 5' primer served in a second PCR lasting roughly 6 to 11 cycles. TCRdb called the 5' RACE reads again in MiXCR, with one record for every CDR3 protein. Of around 800,000 distinct CDR3 sequences listed, roughly 25% are singletons. In addition, the sample was reused for a study of T cells of mothers and their children.

The sequenced sample was blood. These receptors all stem from a boy between 10 and 17 years old in good health.

This sequence joins TRBV4-3 and TRBJ2-3, with a weak D call TRBD2 (5 bases). CDR3 length: 15 amino acids. The V end was cut by 0 bases, the J end by 5 bases, with 12 bases between. From germline, CDR1 is LGHNA and CDR2 YSLEER. CDR3 sequence (DNA): TGCGCCAGCAGCCAAGAAGGAGCAGGAGGAGATACGCAGTATTTT. Amino acids: CASSQEGAGGDTQYF.

The chain links TRBV9 to TRBJ1-4; 7 bases are shared with TRBD1. The CDR3 is made up of 15 amino acids. The germline V gene encodes CDR1 SGDLS and CDR2 YYNGEE. The V gene end was trimmed by 3 bases and the J gene end by 4 bases; junction bases not matched to a gene: 6. DNA of the CDR3: TGTGCCAGCAGCGCGACAGGGTTGAGTAATGAAAAACTGTTTTTT. It translates to CASSATGLSNEKLFF.

The chain is built from TRBV20-1 and TRBJ2-5; possible D gene TRBD2, 5 bases. The J call is in doubt because the DNA end fits TRBJ2-1 better. CDR1 and CDR2 from the germline V gene are DFQATT and SNEGSKA (reference sequence). The CDR3 covers 11 residues. CDR3 residues: CSAEDSSEQFF. The DNA of the CDR3 is TGCAGTGCCGAGGACTCATCTGAGCAGTTCTTC.

The sample holds a few counts of this clonotype. CDR3 sequence (DNA): TGTGCCAGCAGCCACTATTCCGGGAGCGCGAACACCGGGGAGCTGTTTTTT. It yields the protein CASSHYSGSANTGELFF. V gene TRBV14 combines with J gene TRBJ2-2; D is possibly TRBD2 (6 bases). With 3 bases removed from V and 0 bases from J, the gap between germline ends came to 14 bases. In germline, CDR1 is SGHDN, CDR2 FVKESK. The CDR3 covers 17 residues.

The chain combines TRBV3-1 with TRBJ1-1, with a weak D call TRBD1 (6 bases). CDR3 length equals 15 residues. The V gene's germline CDR1 is LGHDT and CDR2 YNNKEL (reference sequence). V lost 4 bases to trimming and J lost 0 bases, with 12 bases between them. CDR3 sequence: CASSLAGTLNTEAFF. CDR3 DNA sequence: TGTGCCAGCAGCCTAGCCGGGACATTGAACACTGAAGCTTTCTTT.

This clonotype was seen more than once but under ten times. The chain's CDR3 is CASSTQAGSEQYF. CDR3 DNA sequence: TGTGCCAGCAGCACCCAAGCAGGGTCCGAGCAGTACTTC. The chain has TRBV7-9 and TRBJ2-5; tentative D call: TRBD1 (5 bases). The better agreement between TRBJ2-7 and the DNA end casts doubt on the J call. Per germline, CDR1 SEHNR and CDR2 FQNEAQ (reference sequence). CDR3 length: 13 amino acids.

The chain couples TRBV11-1 to TRBJ2-2, with D uncertain. The CDR3 spans 21 residues. Trimming stripped 4 bases from V and 0 bases from J, with 27 bases between. Germline V gene data show CDR1 as SGHAT and CDR2 as FQDESV (reference sequence). The CDR3, as DNA: TGTGCCAGCAGCTCCCCCCCTCCCAACGCAGGCAATCCTCCGAACACCGGGGAGCTGTTTTTT. Translated: CASSSPPPNAGNPPNTGELFF.

There are a few counts of this clonotype. CDR3 region: CASSLTGQRGNEQFF. CDR3 nucleotide sequence: TGTGCCAGCAGCTTAACGGGCCAGCGGGGTAATGAGCAGTTCTTC. V usage is TRBV7-3 and J usage is TRBJ2-1, with 7 bases identical to TRBD2. CDR1 is SGHTA and CDR2 is FQGTGA in the germline V gene. Trimming took 0 bases from V and 7 from J; bases not matched to a gene: 6. The CDR3 sequence is 15 residues long.

A few counts support this clonotype. CDR3 loop: CASSLFFRGGNEKLFF. In DNA form, the CDR3 reads TGTGCCAGCAGTTTATTTTTCAGGGGCGGTAATGAAAAACTGTTTTTT. This chain joins TRBV12-3 or TRBV12-4 and TRBJ1-4, with a possible D match to TRBD1 (6 bases). Trimming stripped 2 bases from V and 4 bases from J, with 14 bases between. The CDR3 has 16 residues.

V and J are TRBV12-3 or TRBV12-4 and TRBJ2-7; the match to TRBD1 covers 7 bases. This CDR3 is built from 14 residues. Germline trimming cut 6 bases from V and 2 bases from J; bases unmatched to any gene: 7. The CDR3 protein is CASSYRGPTYEQYF. The CDR3 region has the DNA TGTGCCAGCAGCTACAGGGGCCCAACCTACGAGCAGTACTTC.

A few counts support this clonotype. This chain uses TRBV12-3 or TRBV12-4 with TRBJ2-7; TRBD1 matches at 9 bases. Unmatched junction bases numbered 6, after V lost 8 bases and J lost 1 base. The CDR3 consists of 14 residues. The CDR3 region is CASGNRGLSYEQYF. CDR3 sequence (DNA): TGTGCCAGCGGAAACAGGGGGCTATCCTACGAGCAGTACTTC.

Comment on this clonotype: A much more abundant neighbour one base away suggests this may be a read error. The gene calls are TRBV7-3 and TRBJ1-3, with TRBD1 identical over 9 bases. Germline assignment: CDR1 SGHTA and CDR2 FQGTGA. The CDR3 runs 15 residues. Losses at the gene ends were 5 bases for V and 3 bases for J; bases not matched to a gene: 5. CDR3 sequence (DNA): TGTGCCAGCAGCCCGGGACAGGGCTTTGGAAACACCATATATTTT. This translates into CASSPGQGFGNTIYF.

The table lists this clonotype with a few counts. The chain is built from TRBV29-1 and TRBJ1-1; 8 bases map to TRBD1. Germline V CDR1 and CDR2: SQVTM, ANQGSEA. This CDR3 contains 15 residues. The junction had 5 bases not matched to a gene; V was cut back by 1 base and J by 1 base. The CDR3 loop reads CSVEVQGAGNTEAFF. As DNA, the CDR3 is TGCAGCGTTGAAGTTCAGGGGGCAGGGAACACTGAAGCTTTCTTT.

The genes are TRBV7-9 and TRBJ1-1; maybe TRBD1 (5 bases). Trimming took 1 base from V and 6 from J, leaving 9 bases between them. The length of the CDR3 is 13 residues. Per the germline V gene, CDR1 is SEHNR and CDR2 is FQNEAQ (reference sequence). CDR3 DNA sequence: TGTGCCAGCAGCTTAGACGGGGGTGCTGAAGCTTTCTTT. Its protein product is CASSLDGGAEAFF.

This clonotype appeared a few times. V is TRBV29-1 and J is TRBJ1-2; maybe TRBD1 (5 bases). CDR1 and CDR2 (germline): SQVTM, ANQGSEA. Trimming removed 1 base from V and 2 bases from J, with 17 bases in between. This CDR3 is 16 amino acids long. This chain's CDR3 is CSVEGETEGLNYGYTF. The CDR3 coding sequence is TGCAGCGTTGAAGGCGAGACCGAGGGGTTAAACTATGGCTACACCTTC.

The chain uses TRBV7-2 and TRBJ1-6; D is perhaps TRBD1 (5 bases). The V gene's germline CDR1 is SGHTA and CDR2 FQGNSA. The V end was cut by 2 bases, the J end by 9 bases, with 8 bases between. CDR3 length: 13 residues. The CDR3 sequence is CASSLYGGSPLHF. DNA for the CDR3: TGTGCCAGCAGCTTATATGGGGGTTCACCCCTCCACTTT.

In its sample, this clonotype was seen a few times. The chain combines TRBV20-1 with TRBJ2-3; perhaps TRBD2 as D (6 bases). Trimming shortened V by 1 base and J by 0 bases, and 11 bases separated the two germline ends. The CDR3 contains 15 residues. CDR1 and CDR2 from the germline V gene are DFQATT and SNEGSKA (reference sequence). CDR3 DNA: TGCAGTGCTAGAGTGACGGGGGTCAGCACAGATACGCAGTATTTT. Protein sequence: CSARVTGVSTDTQYF.

J is TRBJ1-1 and V is TRBV20-1, with a possible D match to TRBD1 (5 bases). The ends were cut back, 1 base at V and 11 bases at J, with 8 bases in the middle. The germline CDR1 and CDR2 sequences are DFQATT and SNEGSKA (reference sequence). The length of the CDR3 is 10 residues. The CDR3 sequence: CSARAAGAFF. The CDR3 bases are TGCAGTGCTAGAGCGGCAGGGGCTTTCTTT.

This sequence joins TRBV7-2 and TRBJ2-7; 9 bases map to TRBD2. The tail of the sequence fits TRBJ2-1 better, so the J call may be wrong. CDR3 length: 15 amino acids. The germline V gene has CDR1 SGHTA and CDR2 FQGNSA. The CDR3 sequence is CASSLIQRGDNEQFF. CDR3 sequence (DNA): TGTGCCAGCAGCTTAATCCAGCGGGGGGACAATGAGCAGTTCTTC.

The rearrangement joins TRBV5-5 to TRBJ2-7, with D perhaps TRBD1 or TRBD2 (5 bases each). Trimming pared 5 bases from V and 5 bases from J, leaving 17 bases between. CDR1 SGHKS and CDR2 YYEKEE come from the germline V gene (reference sequence). CDR3 length: 14 amino acids. The CDR3 is CASRNRDGLNEQYF. Here the CDR3 DNA reads TGTGCCAGCAGGAACCGGGACGGTCTTAACGAGCAGTACTTC.

The genes are TRBV4-1 and TRBJ2-7; a weak D match, TRBD2 (5 bases). CDR1 is MGHRA, CDR2 YSYEKL, per germline. The CDR3 consists of 17 residues. Trimming pared 1 base from V and 4 bases from J, leaving 20 bases between. The CDR3 here is CASSQGLVGSRVYEQYF. In DNA form, the CDR3 reads TGCGCCAGCAGCCAAGGTCTCGTTGGGAGTAGGGTTTACGAGCAGTACTTC.

This clonotype was seen only a few times. V is TRBV12-3 or TRBV12-4 and J is TRBJ2-3, with TRBD1 matching over 7 bases. The junction had 8 bases not matched to a gene; V was cut back by 5 bases and J by 3 bases. CDR3 length: 15 residues. This CDR3 is CASSRTGQGTDTQYF. DNA of the CDR3: TGTGCCAGCAGTAGGACAGGTCAAGGGACAGATACGCAGTATTTT.

V gene TRBV2 combines with J gene TRBJ1-4, with D hard to call. Germline values: CDR1 SNHLY, CDR2 FYNNEI. V lost 11 bases, J lost 8 bases, and 9 bases lay in between. CDR3 length: 10 residues. CDR3 nucleotide sequence: TGTGCCTCCCAGGTCGAAAAACTGTTTTTT. This gives the protein CASQVEKLFF.

This clonotype was detected a few times. The chain couples TRBV5-1 to TRBJ2-1; 12 bases are a match to TRBD2. The CDR3 length is 18 residues. The ends lost 3 bases at V and 4 bases at J; junction bases unmatched: 11. Germline V gene data show CDR1 as SGHRS and CDR2 as YFSETQ. CDR3 nucleotides: TGCGCCAGCAGCTCCCATCCTAGCGGGGGGGCCATGTACAATGAGCAGTTCTTC. Translating it yields CASSSHPSGGAMYNEQFF.

This chain uses TRBV20-1 with TRBJ2-3, with 10 positions matching TRBD2. V lost 0 bases, J lost 3 bases, and 9 bases stayed unmatched. Germline V gene lookup returns CDR1 DFQATT and CDR2 SNEGSKA (reference sequence). CDR3 length equals 17 residues. The CDR3 bases are TGCAGTGCTAGAGATACCCGAGGTAGCGGGGGGACAGATACGCAGTATTTT. Amino acids: CSARDTRGSGGTDTQYF.

This clonotype was recorded once. The gene calls are TRBV7-2 and TRBJ1-6, with 7 nucleotides matching TRBD1. Germline V gives CDR1 SGHTA, CDR2 FQGNSA. The CDR3 sequence is 14 residues long. V was clipped by 6 bases and J by 10 bases; unmatched bases: 9. The DNA for the CDR3 is TGTGCCAGCAGGCTTCAAGGGGGCGGGTCACCCCTCCACTTT. Protein sequence: CASRLQGGGSPLHF. Looking up the rest from reference TRBV7-2 and TRBJ1-6 gives the full variable domain: GAGVSQSPSNKVTEKGKDVELRCDPISGHTALYWYRQSLGQGLEFLIYFQGNSAPDKSGLPSDRFSAERTGGSVSTLTIQRTQQEDSAVYLCASRLQGGGSPLHFGNGTRLTVT.